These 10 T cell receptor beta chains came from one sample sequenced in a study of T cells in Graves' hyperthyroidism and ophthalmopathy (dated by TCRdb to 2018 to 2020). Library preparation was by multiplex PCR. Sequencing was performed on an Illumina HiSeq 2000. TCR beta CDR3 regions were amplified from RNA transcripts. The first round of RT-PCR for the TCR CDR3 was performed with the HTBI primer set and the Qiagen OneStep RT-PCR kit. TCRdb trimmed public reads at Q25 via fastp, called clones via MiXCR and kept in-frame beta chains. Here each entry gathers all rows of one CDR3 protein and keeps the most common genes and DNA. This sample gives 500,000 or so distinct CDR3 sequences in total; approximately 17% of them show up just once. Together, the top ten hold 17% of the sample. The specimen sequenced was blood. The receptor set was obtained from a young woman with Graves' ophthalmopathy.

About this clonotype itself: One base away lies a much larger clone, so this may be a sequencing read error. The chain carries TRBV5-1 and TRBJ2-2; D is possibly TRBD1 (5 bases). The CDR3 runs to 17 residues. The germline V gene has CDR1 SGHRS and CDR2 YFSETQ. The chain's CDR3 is CVSSLKQALTNTGELFF. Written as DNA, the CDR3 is TGCGTCAGCAGCTTGAAACAGGCATTAACGAACACCGGGGAGCTGTTTTTT.

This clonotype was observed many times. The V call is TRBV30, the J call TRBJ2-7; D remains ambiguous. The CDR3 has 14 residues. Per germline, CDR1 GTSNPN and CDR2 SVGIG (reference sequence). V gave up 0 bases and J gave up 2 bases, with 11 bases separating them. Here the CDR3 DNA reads TGTGCCTGGAGTGTAATCGGACCACCCTACGAGCAGTACTTC. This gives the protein CAWSVIGPPYEQYF. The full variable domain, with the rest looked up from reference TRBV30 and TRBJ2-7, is SQTIHQWPATLVQPVGSPLSLECTVEGTSNPNLYWYRQAAGRGLQLLFYSVGIGQISSEVPQNLSASRPQDRQFILSSKKLLLSDSGFYLCAWSVIGPPYEQYFGPGTRLTVT.

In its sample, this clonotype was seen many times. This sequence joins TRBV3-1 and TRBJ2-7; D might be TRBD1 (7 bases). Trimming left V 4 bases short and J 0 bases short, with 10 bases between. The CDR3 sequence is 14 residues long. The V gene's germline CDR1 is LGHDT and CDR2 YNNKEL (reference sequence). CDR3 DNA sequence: TGTGCCAGCAGCCCAGGGGGACTCTCCTACGAGCAGTACTTC. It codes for CASSPGGLSYEQYF.

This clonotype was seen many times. CDR3 sequence reads: CSAESGHRTYEQYF. The CDR3, as DNA: TGCAGTGCAGAATCCGGGCACCGCACCTACGAGCAGTACTTC. The chain carries TRBV20-1 and TRBJ2-7; D not resolved. There are 14 residues in the CDR3. Trimming took 6 bases from V and 2 from J, leaving 17 bases between them. Germline V gene data show CDR1 as DFQATT and CDR2 as SNEGSKA (reference sequence).

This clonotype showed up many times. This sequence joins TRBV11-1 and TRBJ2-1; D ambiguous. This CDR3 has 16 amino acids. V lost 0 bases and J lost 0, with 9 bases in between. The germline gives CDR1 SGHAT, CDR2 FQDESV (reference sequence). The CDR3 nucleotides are TGTGCCAGCAGCTTAGCCAGGCCGAGCTCCTACAATGAGCAGTTCTTC. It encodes CASSLARPSSYNEQFF. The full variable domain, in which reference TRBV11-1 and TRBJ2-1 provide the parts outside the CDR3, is EAEVAQSPRYKITEKSQAVAFWCDPISGHATLYWYRQILGQGPELLVQFQDESVVDDSQLPKDRFSAERLKGVDSTLKIQPAELGDSAMYLCASSLARPSSYNEQFFGPGTRLTVL.

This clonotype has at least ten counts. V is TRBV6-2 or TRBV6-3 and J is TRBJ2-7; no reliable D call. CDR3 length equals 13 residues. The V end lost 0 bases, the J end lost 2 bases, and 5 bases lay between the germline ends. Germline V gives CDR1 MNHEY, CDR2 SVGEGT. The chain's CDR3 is CASSYSRAYEQYF. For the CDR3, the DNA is TGTGCCAGCAGTTACTCGAGAGCCTACGAGCAGTACTTC.

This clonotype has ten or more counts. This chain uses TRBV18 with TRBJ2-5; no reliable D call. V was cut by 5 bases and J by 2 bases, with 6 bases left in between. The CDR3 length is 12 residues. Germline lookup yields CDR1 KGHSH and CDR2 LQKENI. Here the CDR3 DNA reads TGTGCCAGCTCATCTCAGCAAGAGACCCAGTACTTC. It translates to CASSSQQETQYF.

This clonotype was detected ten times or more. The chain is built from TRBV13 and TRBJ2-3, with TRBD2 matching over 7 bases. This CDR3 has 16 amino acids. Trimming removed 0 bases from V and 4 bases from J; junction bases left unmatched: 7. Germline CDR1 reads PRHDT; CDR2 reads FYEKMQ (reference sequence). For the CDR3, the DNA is TGTGCCAGCAGCTTAGGCGGCGGGAGTGGGGCAGATACGCAGTATTTT. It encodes CASSLGGGSGADTQYF.

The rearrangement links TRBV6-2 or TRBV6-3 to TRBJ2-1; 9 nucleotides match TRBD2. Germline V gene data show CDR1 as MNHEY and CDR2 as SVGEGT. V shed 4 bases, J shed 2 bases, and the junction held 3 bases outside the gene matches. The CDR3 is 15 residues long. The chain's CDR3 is CASSLAGEAYNEQFF. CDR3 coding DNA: TGTGCCAGCAGTTTAGCGGGAGAGGCCTACAATGAGCAGTTCTTC.

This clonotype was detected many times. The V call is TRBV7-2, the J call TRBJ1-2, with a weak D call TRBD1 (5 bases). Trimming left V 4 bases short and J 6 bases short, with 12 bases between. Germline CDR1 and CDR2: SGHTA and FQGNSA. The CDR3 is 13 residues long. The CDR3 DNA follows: TGTGCCAGCAGCTACCGGACATGGGATGGCTACACCTTC. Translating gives CASSYRTWDGYTF.